Described below is a single T cell receptor (beta chain) sequence and its context. What it binds is unknown. This sample was included in a study of shared clonotypes between healthy human individuals. Findings and limits, study-wide: Across a handful of donors, naive CD4 shared roughly 5%, naive CD8 more than 3%, memory CD4 about 2.4%, memory CD8 0.4%. Compared with clonotypes that all four donors shared, non-shared clonotypes had lower generation probabilities.

V was trimmed by 5 bases and J by 4 bases, leaving 11 bases between them. The CDR3 totals 14 residues. Germline CDR1 reads SGHTA; CDR2 reads FQGNSA. At the deep level, the assay was run. As originally analysed: As immunoSEQ supplied junction-only sequences (without quality scores), filtering differed. Sequencing was performed with immunoSEQ multiplex PCR; in TCRdb, only in-frame clones are kept and a portion is missing. D and trimming come from the DNA, and the V and J calls and clone size come from that table. The table has 1.6 million or so clones, just under 99% seen once. The source of this sequence is a young man in good health. Sequencing was carried out using naive CD4+ T cells sorted from blood. Subset meaning: CD45RA+ positively selected. V and J are TRBV7-2 and TRBJ2-2, with D possibly being TRBD1 (6 bases). For the CDR3, the DNA is TGTGCCAGCAGCCCAGGACAGATCACCGGGGAGCTGTTTTTT. It yields the protein CASSPGQITGELFF. Together with reference TRBV7-2 and TRBJ2-2, the CDR3 gives the full variable domain: GAGVSQSPSNKVTEKGKDVELRCDPISGHTALYWYRQSLGQGLEFLIYFQGNSAPDKSGLPSDRFSAERTGGSVSTLTIQRTQQEDSAVYLCASSPGQITGELFFGEGSRLTVL.